The 11 T cell receptor beta chains reported below all come from one sample, sequenced in a study of blood T cell repertoires in COVID-19 (dated by TCRdb to the early 2020s). The library came from the immunoSEQ multiplex PCR assay. Not all clones reach the TCRdb copy of this immuneACCESS table, which keeps in-frame sequences only. Checked studies attribute under half of the gap to unresolved V genes and leave the rest unexplained. This sample gives about 80,000 clones in total; approximately 86% of them show up just once. 15% to 20% of the sample goes to the ten largest clones. The sequencing sample was made of peripheral blood. The source is an older man with active or convalescent COVID-19.

The V call is TRBV11-3, the J call TRBJ1-6; 10 bases match TRBD1. Germline loops: CDR1 SGHNT, CDR2 YENEEA. V trimming: 5 bases; J trimming: 8 bases; junction bases outside the gene matches: 3. This CDR3 is 14 amino acids long. The CDR3 bases are TGTGCCAGCAGCATTGGACAGGGGGATTCACCCCTCCACTTT. Residues: CASSIGQGDSPLHF.

This sequence joins TRBV30 and TRBJ2-3; 10 bases agree with TRBD2. The ends lost 5 bases at V and 3 bases at J; junction bases unmatched: 5. The germline V gene encodes CDR1 GTSNPN and CDR2 SVGIG (reference sequence). This CDR3 is 14 amino acids long. CDR3 amino acids: CAWGPGLATDTQYF. CDR3 coding DNA: TGTGCCTGGGGACCGGGACTAGCGACAGATACGCAGTATTTT.

The J gene is TRBJ1-2, the V gene TRBV27, with D uncertain. The germline V gene has CDR1 MNHEY and CDR2 SMNVEV (reference sequence). Trimming left V 0 bases short and J 0 bases short, with 11 bases between. CDR3 size: 16 residues. CDR3 sequence: CASSLSMGAPNYGYTF. Written as DNA, the CDR3 is TGTGCCAGCAGTTTATCGATGGGCGCCCCTAACTATGGCTACACCTTC.

The chain links TRBV7-8 to TRBJ2-2, with TRBD1 as a possible D gene (6 bases). This CDR3 region has 13 residues. Germline V lookup: CDR1 SGHVS, CDR2 FQNEAQ. V was pared by 5 bases and J by 6 bases, with 10 bases between. This CDR3 reads CASSGYRAGELFF. CDR3 sequence (DNA): TGTGCCAGCAGCGGCTACAGGGCCGGGGAGCTGTTTTTT.

V is TRBV29-1 and J is TRBJ2-1; D is unresolved. The germline V gene has CDR1 SQVTM and CDR2 ANQGSEA. The CDR3 is made up of 14 amino acids. The V end lost 6 bases, the J end lost 5 bases, and 17 bases lay between the germline ends. The DNA for the CDR3 is TGCAGCGTGACACGAACCAGTCGAAACAATGAGCAGTTCTTC. It encodes CSVTRTSRNNEQFF.

This chain uses TRBV19 with TRBJ2-5, with TRBD1 identical over 7 bases. This CDR3 is built from 15 residues. Looked up from germline, CDR1 is LNHDA and CDR2 is SQIVND (reference sequence). Germline trimming cut 3 bases from V and 0 bases from J; bases unmatched to any gene: 4. The CDR3 DNA reads TGTGCCAGTAGTATCGGGGACAGCGACCAAGAGACCCAGTACTTC. Translating it yields CASSIGDSDQETQYF.

The CDR3 here is CASSLEGQPQHF. CDR3 coding DNA: TGTGCCAGCAGCTTGGAGGGTCAGCCCCAGCATTTT. The rearrangement links TRBV7-9 to TRBJ1-5; D call uncertain. V gave up 3 bases and J gave up 6 bases, with 6 bases separating them. This CDR3 has 12 amino acids. Per the germline V gene, CDR1 is SEHNR and CDR2 is FQNEAQ (reference sequence).

This sequence joins TRBV2 and TRBJ2-5; TRBD2 matches 11 bases. The junction had 9 bases not matched to a gene; V was cut back by 7 bases and J by 2 bases. This CDR3 is 16 amino acids long. Germline CDR1 is SNHLY and CDR2 is FYNNEI. The CDR3 DNA sequence: TGTGCCAGCACTGGGCTAGCGGGGGGTACACAAGAGACCCAGTACTTC. As protein: CASTGLAGGTQETQYF.

The chain joins TRBV7-2 to TRBJ1-5; 9 bases map to TRBD1. Germline CDR1 and CDR2: SGHTA and FQGNSA. With 5 bases clipped from V and 2 bases from J, the junction kept 4 bases outside the gene matches. The CDR3 is 15 amino acids. In nucleotides, the CDR3 is TGTGCCAGCAGCACCCGGACAGGGGGCAATCAGCCCCAGCATTTT. Translating gives CASSTRTGGNQPQHF.

V and J are TRBV6-6 and TRBJ1-4; maybe TRBD1 (6 bases). V lost 5 bases and J 2 bases, leaving 21 bases between the germline ends. The CDR3 extends over 18 amino acids. Germline loops: CDR1 MNHNY, CDR2 SVGAGI (reference sequence). CDR3 region: CASSPSSYRDTTNEKLFF. CDR3 DNA: TGTGCCAGCAGTCCCTCCTCATACCGGGACACGACTAATGAAAAACTGTTTTTT.

This clone is a singleton in its sample. The rearrangement joins TRBV6-5 to TRBJ2-6; D is unresolved. CDR3 length: 14 amino acids. The germline V gene encodes CDR1 MNHEY and CDR2 SVGAGI. Trimming stripped 7 bases from V and 4 bases from J, with 11 bases between. This CDR3 is CASTRASGANVLTF. DNA of the CDR3: TGTGCCAGCACCCGAGCATCCGGGGCCAACGTCCTGACTTTC.